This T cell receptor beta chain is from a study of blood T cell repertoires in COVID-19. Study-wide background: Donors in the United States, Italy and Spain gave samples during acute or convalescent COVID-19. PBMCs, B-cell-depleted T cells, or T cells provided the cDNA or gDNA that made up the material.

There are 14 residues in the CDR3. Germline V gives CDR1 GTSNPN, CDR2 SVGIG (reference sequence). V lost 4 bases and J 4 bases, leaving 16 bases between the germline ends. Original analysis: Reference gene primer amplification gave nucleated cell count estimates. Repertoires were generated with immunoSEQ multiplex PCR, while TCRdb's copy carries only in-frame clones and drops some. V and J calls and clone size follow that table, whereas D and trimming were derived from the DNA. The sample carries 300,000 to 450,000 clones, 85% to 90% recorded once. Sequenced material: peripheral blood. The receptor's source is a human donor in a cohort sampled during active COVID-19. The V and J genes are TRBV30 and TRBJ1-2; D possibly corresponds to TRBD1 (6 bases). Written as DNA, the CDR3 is TGTGCCTGGAAACCACAGGGACCTGCCTATGGCTACACCTTC. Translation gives CAWKPQGPAYGYTF.